This T cell receptor beta chain was observed in a study of beta chain features in type 1 diabetes (dated by TCRdb to 2017 to 2018). Notes on the research overall: Mean age, gender distribution, total cell number and subset yield did not differ between patients and healthy donors. Across all samples, around 99 million sorted cells were examined, and cell number per subset correlated strongly with RNA yield. The study compared TCRB repertoires of sorted circulating CD4+ T cell subsets between recently diagnosed type 1 diabetes patients and matched healthy donors. Regulatory and stem cell-like memory subsets were isolated from only 8 patients and about eight healthy donors, whereas naive and central memory subsets came from all 30 or so donors. The investigation overall reported the following: Sequencing cDNA rather than genomic DNA could over-represent highly expressing activated cells, although activation and CD3 levels did not differ between groups. Shorter templates might have been favored by PCR, but patient and control samples were amplified and corrected together, so both groups would have been affected equally by any skew. At VDJ recombination sites, patients with type 1 diabetes made fewer insertions and deleted more nucleotides, a pattern implying thymic rearrangement abnormalities. In all four CD4+ subsets, TCRB CDR3 length was moderately but significantly shorter in type 1 diabetes patients. Because the HLA sub-analyses included only small numbers of individuals, any influence of HLA type on TCRB rearrangement was left unresolved. The naive, central memory and regulatory TCRB repertoires appeared to resemble one another more closely among patients than among healthy donors.

Each donor gave one peripheral blood draw, averaging about 100 mL, which was collected into heparinised tubes. Using a panel that included CD45RO, CCR7, CD25, CD127, CD95 and CD27, naive, central memory, regulatory and stem cell-like memory CD4+ T cells were sorted on a BD FACSAria II. A purity above 98% was achieved for all sorted populations. PBMCs were isolated right away by Lymphoprep density gradient centrifugation and were stained directly, without culture. Samples were stained and sorted in pairs, with one healthy donor and one patient per experiment, so that batch effects were minimized. CDR1 is given as LGHNA and CDR2 as YNFKEQ, both from the germline V gene. Reading from cysteine to phenylalanine, the CDR3 counts 16 amino acids. The read is trimmed to its CDR3 DNA, 48 bases read in frame from base 1. V is pruned by 0 bases and J by 7 bases, leaving 7 bases of the junction without a gene match.

The High Capacity cDNA Reverse Transcription Kit was used to reverse transcribe all of the isolated RNA, meaning that expressed TCRB transcripts were what got sequenced. Deep immunoSEQ sequencing was applied to naive, central memory and regulatory T cell samples, giving an average of roughly 3.5 million total reads per sample. Sorted cells were lysed in RLT buffer, and RNA was extracted using DNase-treated RNeasy Micro or Mini kits according to cell number. Each cell subset was processed separately to prevent cross-contamination, with patient and healthy donor samples processed together. TCRB sequences were amplified from cDNA with the immunoSEQ multiplex PCR, producing 87-bp fragments spanning the CDR3 region. The amplicons were sequenced using the Illumina HiSeq platform. On the study's bioinformatics: Synthetic template baselines were used to correct PCR bias computationally, reads within Hamming distance 2 were collapsed together, and singletons that could not be merged were discarded. Reads were aligned against IMGT so that V, D and J genes, CDR3 length and insertions or deletions at six rearrangement sites could be assigned. Within each subset, clonotype counts were normalized to sorted cell number, after which true diversity and Gini coefficients were computed with the tcR R package. The overlap coefficient, calculated on TCRB nucleotide sequences, was used to measure repertoire sharing. Out-of-frame TCRB sequences from naive cells were analyzed to stand in for the pre-selection repertoire. Not all clones reach the TCRdb copy of this immuneACCESS table, which keeps in-frame sequences only. Checked studies attribute under half of the gap to unresolved V genes and leave the rest unexplained. That table furnishes V, J and clone size, whereas the DNA furnished D and trimming. Present in this sample are hundreds of thousands of clones, more than 13% of which were seen just once. Roughly 0.04% of the sample comes from the top ten.

Regarding this clone: Its binding antigen is unknown. No base quality values were provided; no much bigger clone lies one nucleotide off.

The chain employs TRBV4-2 and TRBJ2-7; TRBD2 matches 12 bases in the middle. The sample taken for sequencing was naive CD4+ T cells from blood. The cell subset or site label corresponds to: true naive CD4+ T cells. The receptor comes from a man aged 18 to 29 with type 1 diabetes. The DNA reads TGTGCCAGCAGCCAAGACGGGACTAGCGGGCTGGGAGAGCAGTACTTC. This translates into CASSQDGTSGLGEQYF.